This T cell receptor (beta chain) was sequenced for a study of cytomegalovirus exposure and HLA in healthy donors. About this clone itself: No antigen is known for it.

Whole-study findings and limits: Analysis was carried out at a later point, and it linked a missense DCLRE1C variant to TCR beta V- and J-gene trimming. Excluded were some V segments that proved indistinguishable, including TRBV6-2 and TRBV6-3. A few CMV-associated chains were confirmed in vitro to be specific for CMV antigens. HLA restriction was apparent for most CMV-associated TCR beta chains in a later analysis.

With 2 bases removed from V and 7 bases from J, the gap between germline ends came to 23 bases. The CDR3 extends over 17 amino acids. CDR1 is SQVTM, CDR2 ANQGSEA, per germline. A multiplex PCR was run with 60 Vbeta primers and 13 Jbeta primers. Using immunoSEQ multiplex PCR, the repertoire was profiled, and TCRdb retains in-frame clones only, with some absent. The repertoire holds 150,000 to 200,000 clones, with 75% to 90% as singletons. The TCR was taken from a girl aged 2 to 9 in good health and CMV-seropositive. Sequenced: PBMCs. The V and J genes are TRBV29-1 and TRBJ2-2; tentatively, D is TRBD2 (5 bases). Here the CDR3 reads CSVELDLREGHGGELFF. The CDR3 bases are TGCAGCGTTGAACTGGACTTACGCGAGGGTCACGGCGGGGAGCTGTTTTTT.